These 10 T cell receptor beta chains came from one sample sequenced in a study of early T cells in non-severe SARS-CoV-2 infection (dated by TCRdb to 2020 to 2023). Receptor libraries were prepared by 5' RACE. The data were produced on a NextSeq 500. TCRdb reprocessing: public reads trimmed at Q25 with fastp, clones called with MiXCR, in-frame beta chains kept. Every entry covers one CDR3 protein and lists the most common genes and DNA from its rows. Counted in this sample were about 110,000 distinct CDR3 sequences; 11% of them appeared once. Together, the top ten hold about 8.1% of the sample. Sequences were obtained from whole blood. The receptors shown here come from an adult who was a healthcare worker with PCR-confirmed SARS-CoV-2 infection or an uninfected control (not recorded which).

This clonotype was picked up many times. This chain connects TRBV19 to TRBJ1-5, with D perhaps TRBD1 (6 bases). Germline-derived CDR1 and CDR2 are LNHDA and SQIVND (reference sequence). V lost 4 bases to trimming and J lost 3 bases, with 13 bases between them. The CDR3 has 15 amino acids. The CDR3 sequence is CASSTAGTYNQPQHF. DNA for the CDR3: TGTGCCAGTAGTACGGCCGGGACATACAATCAGCCCCAGCATTTT.

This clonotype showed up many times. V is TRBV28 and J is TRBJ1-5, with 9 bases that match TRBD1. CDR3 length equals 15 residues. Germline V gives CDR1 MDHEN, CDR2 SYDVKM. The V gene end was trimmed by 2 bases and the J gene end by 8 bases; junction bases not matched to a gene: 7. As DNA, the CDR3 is TGTGCCAGCAGTTTACCCGGGGGACAGGGCAAGCCCCAGCATTTT. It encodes CASSLPGGQGKPQHF.

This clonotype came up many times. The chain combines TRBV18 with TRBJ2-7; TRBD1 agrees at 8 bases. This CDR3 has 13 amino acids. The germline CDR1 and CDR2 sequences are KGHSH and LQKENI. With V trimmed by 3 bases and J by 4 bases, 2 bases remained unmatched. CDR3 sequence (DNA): TGTGCCAGCTCACCCACAGGGGGTTACGAGCAGTACTTC. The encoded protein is CASSPTGGYEQYF.

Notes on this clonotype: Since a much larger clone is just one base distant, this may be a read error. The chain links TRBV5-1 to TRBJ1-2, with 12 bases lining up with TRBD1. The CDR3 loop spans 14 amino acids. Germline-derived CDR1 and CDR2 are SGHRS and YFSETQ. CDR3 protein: CVSSLAGTGGGYTF. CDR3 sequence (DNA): TGCGTCAGCAGCTTGGCCGGGACAGGGGGCGGCTACACCTTC.

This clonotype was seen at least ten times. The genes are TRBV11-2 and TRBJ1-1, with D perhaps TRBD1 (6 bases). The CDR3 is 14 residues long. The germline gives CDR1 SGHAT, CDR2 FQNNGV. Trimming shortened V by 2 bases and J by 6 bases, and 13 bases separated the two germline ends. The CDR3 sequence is CASSLLVQGAEAFF. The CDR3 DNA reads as TGTGCCAGCAGCTTACTGGTACAGGGCGCTGAAGCTTTCTTT. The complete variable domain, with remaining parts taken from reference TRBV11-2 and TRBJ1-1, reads EAGVAQSPRYKIIEKRQSVAFWCNPISGHATLYWYQQILGQGPKLLIQFQNNGVVDDSQLPKDRFSAERLKGVDSTLKIQPAKLEDSAVYLCASSLLVQGAEAFFGQGTRLTVV.

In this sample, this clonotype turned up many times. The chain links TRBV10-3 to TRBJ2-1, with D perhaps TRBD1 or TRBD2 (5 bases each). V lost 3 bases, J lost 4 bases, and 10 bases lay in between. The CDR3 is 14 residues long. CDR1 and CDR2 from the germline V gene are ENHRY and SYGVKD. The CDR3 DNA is TGTGCCATCAGTGAAAGAGGGGAATACAATGAGCAGTTCTTC. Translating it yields CAISERGEYNEQFF.

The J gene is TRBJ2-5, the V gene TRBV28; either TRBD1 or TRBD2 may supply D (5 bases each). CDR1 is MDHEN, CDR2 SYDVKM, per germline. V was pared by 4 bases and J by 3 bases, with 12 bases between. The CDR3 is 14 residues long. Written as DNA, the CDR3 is TGTGCCAGCAGTTCCGGGACCATCAAAGAGACCCAGTACTTC. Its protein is CASSSGTIKETQYF.

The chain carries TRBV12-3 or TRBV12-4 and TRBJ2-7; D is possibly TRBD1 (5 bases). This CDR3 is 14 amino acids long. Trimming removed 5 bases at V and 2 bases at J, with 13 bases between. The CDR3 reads CASSPQGPPYEQYF. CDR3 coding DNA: TGTGCCAGCAGTCCTCAGGGTCCTCCCTACGAGCAGTACTTC.

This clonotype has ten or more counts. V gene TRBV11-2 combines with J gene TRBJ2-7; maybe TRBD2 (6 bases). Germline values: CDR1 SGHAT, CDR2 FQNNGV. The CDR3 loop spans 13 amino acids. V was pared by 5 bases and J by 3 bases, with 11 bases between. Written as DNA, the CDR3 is TGTGCCAGCAGCGGGACTGCCTACTACGAGCAGTACTTC. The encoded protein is CASSGTAYYEQYF.

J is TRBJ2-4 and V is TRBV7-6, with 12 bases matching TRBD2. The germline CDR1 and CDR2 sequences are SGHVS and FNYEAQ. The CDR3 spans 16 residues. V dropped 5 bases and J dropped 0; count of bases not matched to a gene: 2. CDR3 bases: TGTGCCAGCAGCCCGGGACTAGCGGGAGCCAAAAACATTCAGTACTTC. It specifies CASSPGLAGAKNIQYF.